This T cell receptor (beta chain) derives from a study of blood T cell repertoires in COVID-19. As for the study in general: COVID-19 samples collected from the United States, Italy and Spain covered acute and convalescent phases.

In the original processing: Amplifying reference gene primers gave estimates of nucleated cell counts. Assay used: immunoSEQ multiplex PCR; TCRdb lists only in-frame clones, some missing. From that table come the V and J calls and clone size; the DNA was used to work out D and trimming. The data contain 380,000 or so clones, 65% to 90% of them singletons. The CDR3 is 15 residues long. The J segment lost 3 bases and the V segment lost 5 bases, leaving 9 bases of the junction unmatched. CDR1 and CDR2 (germline): SGHTA, FQGTGA. It was during active infection that Seattle patients were enrolled and then longitudinally followed.

The receptor comes from a woman aged 55-75 years with COVID-19, enrolled during active disease. The chain combines TRBV7-3 with TRBJ2-7; 8 nucleotides match TRBD2. Sequencing was done on a sample of peripheral blood. The CDR3, as DNA: TGTGCCAGCAGCCCTCAGCGGGGGTTTAACTACGAGCAGTACTTC. Amino acid sequence: CASSPQRGFNYEQYF.